One sample yielded the 28 T cell receptor beta chains listed below, sequenced in a study of cytomegalovirus exposure and HLA in healthy donors. The PCR was carried out with 60 Vbeta primers and 13 Jbeta primers. Profiled with immunoSEQ multiplex PCR; TCRdb holds only in-frame clones, not every one. The repertoire holds around 60,000 clones, with over 70% as singletons. The sample comprised PBMCs. Receptors originate from a man between 45 and 60 years old in good health and CMV-seropositive.

The V and J genes are TRBV18 and TRBJ2-3; D not resolved. Germline assignment: CDR1 KGHSH and CDR2 LQKENI. The length of the CDR3 is 14 residues. Trimming took 3 bases from V and 2 from J, leaving 9 bases between them. CDR3 nucleotides: TGTGCCAGCTCACCGAGCTTTATCACAGATACGCAGTATTTT. Translation gives CASSPSFITDTQYF.

The chain links TRBV30 to TRBJ1-3; TRBD1 might be the D (5 bases). The CDR3 loop spans 15 amino acids. Germline values: CDR1 GTSNPN, CDR2 SVGIG (reference sequence). V was clipped by 3 bases and J by 0 bases, with 12 bases between them. CDR3 residues: CAWSLYTGSGNTIYF. CDR3 DNA sequence: TGTGCCTGGAGCTTGTATACAGGCTCTGGAAACACCATATATTTT. Full variable domain (outside the CDR3, taken from reference TRBV30 and TRBJ1-3): SQTIHQWPATLVQPVGSPLSLECTVEGTSNPNLYWYRQAAGRGLQLLFYSVGIGQISSEVPQNLSASRPQDRQFILSSKKLLLSDSGFYLCAWSLYTGSGNTIYFGEGSWLTVV.

Concerning this clone itself: The junction does not match germline at one end; this may be a read error. The V gene is TRBV7-9, the J gene TRBJ1-1; TRBD1 is a possible D gene (6 bases). CDR1 and CDR2 (germline): SEHNR, FQNEAQ (reference sequence). CDR3 length equals 17 residues. The CDR3 sequence is CSSSSIDLGTSNTEAFF. The CDR3 coding sequence is TGTTCCAGCAGCTCCATTGATTTAGGGACATCGAACACTGAAGCTTTCTTT.

The chain links TRBV13 to TRBJ1-1; 9 positions match TRBD1. This CDR3 is 15 amino acids long. The germline V gene encodes CDR1 PRHDT and CDR2 FYEKMQ (reference sequence). Trimming at V came to 4 bases and at J to 8 bases, leaving 11 bases not matched to a gene. The CDR3 nucleotides read TGTGCCAGCAGCTCCCCCTCGGACAGGGGCTACGAAGCTTTCTTT. Translation gives CASSSPSDRGYEAFF.

The rearrangement uses TRBV27 and TRBJ1-5, with TRBD1 identical over 11 bases. The V gene's germline CDR1 is MNHEY and CDR2 SMNVEV (reference sequence). The CDR3 consists of 15 residues. V lost 6 bases and J lost 9; bases outside the gene matches: 10. CDR3 amino acids: CASSRGQGGITPQHF. As DNA, the CDR3 is TGTGCCAGCAGCCGGGGACAGGGGGGAATCACGCCCCAGCATTTT.

This chain links TRBV7-2 with TRBJ1-2; D possibly corresponds to TRBD1 (5 bases). The CDR3 runs 16 residues. Germline V CDR1 and CDR2: SGHTA, FQGNSA. V gave up 4 bases and J gave up 1 base, with 16 bases separating them. CDR3 amino acids: CASSSSGGGLNYGYTF. The CDR3 nucleotides are TGTGCCAGCAGCTCCAGCGGGGGAGGCCTTAACTATGGCTACACCTTC.

This rearrangement joins TRBV7-4 to TRBJ1-2; D perhaps matches TRBD1 (5 bases). The germline V and J ends were trimmed by 3 bases and 1 base, with 9 bases remaining between them. The CDR3 covers 14 residues. Germline CDR1 and CDR2: SGHVT and SQSDAQ. The CDR3 DNA follows: TGTGCCAGCAGCTTTGAAGGACATAACTATGGCTACACCTTC. It specifies CASSFEGHNYGYTF. Looking up the rest from reference TRBV7-4 and TRBJ1-2 gives the full variable domain: GAGVSQSPRYKVAKRGRDVALRCDSISGHVTLYWYRQTLGQGSEVLTYSQSDAQRDKSGRPSGRFSAERPERSVSTLKIQRTEQGDSAVYLCASSFEGHNYGYTFGSGTRLTVV.

The gene calls are TRBV9 and TRBJ2-5; D may be TRBD2 (6 bases). Trimming left V 4 bases short and J 1 base short, with 14 bases between. The CDR3 is 15 amino acids. CDR1 and CDR2 (germline): SGDLS, YYNGEE. The CDR3 reads CASSSMGGLQETQYF. As DNA, the CDR3 is TGTGCCAGCAGCTCTATGGGGGGACTCCAAGAGACCCAGTACTTC. The full variable domain, completed using reference TRBV9 and TRBJ2-5, is DSGVTQTPKHLITATGQRVTLRCSPRSGDLSVYWYQQSLDQGLQFLIQYYNGEERAKGNILERFSAQQFPDLHSELNLSSLELGDSALYFCASSSMGGLQETQYFGPGTRLLVL.

The CDR3 bases are TGTGCCAGCACCGAAAAAGGTCAGGCCTACAATGAGCAGTTCTTC. As protein: CASTEKGQAYNEQFF. This rearrangement joins TRBV9 to TRBJ2-1, with D unresolved. Deletions cut 6 bases from V and 2 bases from J, with 15 bases between. Germline loops: CDR1 SGDLS, CDR2 YYNGEE. There are 15 residues in the CDR3.

CDR3 amino acids: CASSSPGGANTEAFF. CDR3 coding DNA: TGTGCCAGCAGTTCTCCAGGGGGCGCGAACACTGAAGCTTTCTTT. The V and J genes are TRBV28 and TRBJ1-1; 8 positions agree with TRBD1. CDR3 length equals 15 residues. The ends lost 4 bases at V and 1 base at J; junction bases unmatched: 5. Germline assignment: CDR1 MDHEN and CDR2 SYDVKM.

The genes are TRBV4-1 and TRBJ2-2, with a possible D match to TRBD2 (7 bases). Trimming took 7 bases from V and 6 from J, leaving 15 bases between them. The CDR3 spans 14 residues. Germline V gene sequence: CDR1 MGHRA, CDR2 YSYEKL. This chain's CDR3 is CASNVGGASGELFF. CDR3 coding DNA: TGCGCCAGCAACGTTGGGGGGGCGTCCGGGGAGCTGTTTTTT.

J is TRBJ2-1 and V is TRBV7-2; D is perhaps TRBD2 (5 bases). Trimming removed 5 bases at V and 0 bases at J, with 11 bases between. The CDR3 loop spans 15 amino acids. Germline values: CDR1 SGHTA, CDR2 FQGNSA. The CDR3, as DNA: TGTGCCAGCAGCGCCCAGCGGAGCTCCTACAATGAGCAGTTCTTC. It translates to CASSAQRSSYNEQFF.

The chain joins TRBV6-1 to TRBJ2-7, with TRBD2 matching over 16 bases. Germline CDR1 MNHNS, CDR2 SASEGT. There are 15 residues in the CDR3. V lost 6 bases to trimming and J lost 5 bases; unmatched junction nucleotides: 4. The CDR3 protein is CASSPGTSGRDEQYF. DNA for the CDR3: TGTGCCAGCAGCCCAGGGACTAGCGGGAGGGACGAGCAGTACTTC.

V usage is TRBV27 and J usage is TRBJ2-1, with 7 positions matching TRBD1. The trim removed 4 bases at V and 4 bases at J, leaving 7 bases unmatched. The CDR3 has 15 amino acids. Germline V gene lookup returns CDR1 MNHEY and CDR2 SMNVEV (reference sequence). In DNA, the CDR3 is TGTGCCAGCAGTTATGGGACAGCTTTATACAATGAGCAGTTCTTC. Its translation is CASSYGTALYNEQFF.

The chain uses TRBV6-5 and TRBJ2-7; 8 bases agree with TRBD1. The CDR3 sequence is 15 residues long. In germline, CDR1 is MNHEY, CDR2 SVGAGI. V was pared by 6 bases and J by 3 bases, with 10 bases of the junction left unmatched. CDR3 coding DNA: TGTGCCAGCAGCCCAAGGCCAGGGGGCCACTACGAGCAGTACTTC. Encoded protein: CASSPRPGGHYEQYF.

This clone was counted only a few times. This rearrangement joins TRBV11-2 to TRBJ1-3; D unresolved. Germline V gives CDR1 SGHAT, CDR2 FQNNGV. V was clipped by 5 bases and J by 4 bases, with 6 bases between them. This CDR3 is built from 12 residues. The CDR3 protein is CASSIRGNTIYF. The CDR3, as DNA: TGTGCCAGCAGCATCAGAGGAAACACCATATATTTT.

The gene calls are TRBV28 and TRBJ2-1, with D tentatively TRBD1 (5 bases). Trimming removed 5 bases from V and 7 bases from J, with 6 bases in between. The length of the CDR3 is 11 residues. CDR1 and CDR2 (germline): MDHEN, SYDVKM. CDR3 sequence: CASSQGNEQFF. The CDR3 nucleotides read TGTGCCAGCAGTCAGGGTAATGAGCAGTTCTTC.

This chain links TRBV6-1 with TRBJ1-4, with D uncertain. The germline V and J ends were trimmed by 8 bases and 5 bases, with 6 bases remaining between them. CDR3 size: 11 residues. Germline V gene data show CDR1 as MNHNS and CDR2 as SASEGT. The DNA of the CDR3 is TGTGCCAGCTCTCTAAATGAAAAACTGTTTTTT. Translated, it gives CASSLNEKLFF.

The genes are TRBV6-5 and TRBJ1-2; D ambiguous. There are 15 residues in the CDR3. From germline, CDR1 is MNHEY and CDR2 SVGAGI. V was trimmed by 7 bases and J by 8 bases, leaving 23 bases between them. The CDR3 DNA reads TGTGCCAGCACCCAATCCGGAGGGTTTTACGGAGGCTACACCTTC. Translating it yields CASTQSGGFYGGYTF.

The rearrangement uses TRBV7-9 and TRBJ1-4; 7 nucleotides match TRBD1. CDR1 SEHNR and CDR2 FQNEAQ come from the germline V gene (reference sequence). V was clipped by 5 bases and J by 8 bases; unmatched bases: 5. The CDR3 contains 13 residues. The CDR3 DNA sequence: TGTGCCAGCAGCCCCCAGGGGGACGAAAAACTGTTTTTT. Translated, it gives CASSPQGDEKLFF.

The V call is TRBV5-6, the J call TRBJ2-1; D remains ambiguous. Germline V lookup: CDR1 SGHDT, CDR2 YYEEEE. CDR3 length: 14 amino acids. Trimming left V 7 bases short and J 0 bases short, with 11 bases between. CDR3: CASYRSYSYNEQFF. DNA for the CDR3: TGTGCCAGCTACCGGAGTTACTCCTACAATGAGCAGTTCTTC. The full variable domain, in which reference TRBV5-6 and TRBJ2-1 provide the parts outside the CDR3, is DAGVTQSPTHLIKTRGQQVTLRCSPKSGHDTVSWYQQALGQGPQFIFQYYEEEERQRGNFPDRFSGHQFPNYSSELNVNALLLGDSALYLCASYRSYSYNEQFFGPGTRLTVL.

The chain's CDR3 is CASSTENYGYTF. CDR3 nucleotides: TGCGCCAGTTCGACAGAGAACTATGGCTACACCTTC. The chain uses TRBV5-1 and TRBJ1-2; possible D gene TRBD1, 5 bases. The V gene's germline CDR1 is SGHRS and CDR2 YFSETQ. Trimming pared 8 bases from V and 2 bases from J, leaving 10 bases between. This CDR3 is 12 amino acids long.

Only one count was recorded for this clone. The chain recombines TRBV30 with TRBJ1-5; 9 positions agree with TRBD1. The CDR3 extends over 16 amino acids. Germline assignment: CDR1 GTSNPN and CDR2 SVGIG (reference sequence). With 2 bases clipped from V and 12 bases from J, the junction kept 17 bases outside the gene matches. CDR3: CAWSHGGTGKNKHQHF. CDR3 nucleotides: TGTGCCTGGAGTCACGGAGGGACAGGGAAGAATAAGCACCAGCATTTT. Variable domain in full (rest from reference TRBV30 and TRBJ1-5): SQTIHQWPATLVQPVGSPLSLECTVEGTSNPNLYWYRQAAGRGLQLLFYSVGIGQISSEVPQNLSASRPQDRQFILSSKKLLLSDSGFYLCAWSHGGTGKNKHQHFGDGTRLSIL.

This rearrangement joins TRBV2 to TRBJ2-1; 7 bases line up with TRBD1. The CDR3 spans 13 residues. V lost 7 bases to trimming and J lost 5 bases; unmatched junction nucleotides: 5. Germline V gene lookup returns CDR1 SNHLY and CDR2 FYNNEI. CDR3 coding DNA: TGTGCCAGCACTAGTGACAGGGACAATGAGCAGTTCTTC. It yields the protein CASTSDRDNEQFF.

With respect to this clone: A read error may account for a junction end that differs from germline. V gene TRBV4-3 combines with J gene TRBJ2-1; no clear D gene. CDR3 length: 17 residues. Per the germline V gene, CDR1 is LGHNA and CDR2 is YSLEER. In DNA form, the CDR3 reads TGCGCCAGCAGACAAGATCCGATCGTACTCATCTACAATGAGCAGTTCTTC. Translated: CASRQDPIVLIYNEQFF.

The chain has TRBV7-9 and TRBJ1-3; D might be TRBD1 (5 bases). Germline loops: CDR1 SEHNR, CDR2 FQNEAQ (reference sequence). Trimming stripped 5 bases from V and 3 bases from J, with 14 bases between. The CDR3 extends over 15 amino acids. The CDR3 DNA is TGTGCCAGCAGCGGCAGGGAAACGGGTGGAAACACCATATATTTT. Its protein product is CASSGRETGGNTIYF.

The chain recombines TRBV19 with TRBJ1-5, with unresolved D. Germline lookup yields CDR1 LNHDA and CDR2 SQIVND (reference sequence). V dropped 3 bases and J dropped 0 bases, with 6 bases sitting between them. The CDR3 has 14 residues. CDR3 sequence (DNA): TGTGCCAGTAGTATCGGGAGTAGCAATCAGCCCCAGCATTTT. Encoded protein: CASSIGSSNQPQHF.

The chain couples TRBV7-3 to TRBJ2-1; 7 nucleotides align to TRBD2. Germline V gene data show CDR1 as SGHTA and CDR2 as FQGTGA. V shed 6 bases and J 5 bases; nucleotides not matched to a gene: 13. This CDR3 contains 16 residues. CDR3 in amino acids: CASRNGGGIRDNEQFF. The DNA of the CDR3 is TGTGCCAGCAGGAACGGCGGGGGTATCCGGGACAATGAGCAGTTCTTC.